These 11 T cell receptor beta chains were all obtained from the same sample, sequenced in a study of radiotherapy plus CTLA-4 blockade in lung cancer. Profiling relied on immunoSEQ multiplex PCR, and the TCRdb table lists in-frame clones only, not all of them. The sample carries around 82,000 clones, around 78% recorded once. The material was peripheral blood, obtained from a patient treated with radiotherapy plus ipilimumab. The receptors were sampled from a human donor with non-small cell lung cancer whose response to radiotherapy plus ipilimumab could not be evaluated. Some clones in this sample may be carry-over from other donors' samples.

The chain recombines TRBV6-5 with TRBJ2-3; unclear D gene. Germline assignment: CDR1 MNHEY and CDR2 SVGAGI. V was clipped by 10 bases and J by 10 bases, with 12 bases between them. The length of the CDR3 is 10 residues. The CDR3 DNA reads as TGTGCCACCACGAGTGGTTCGCAGTATTTT. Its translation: CATTSGSQYF.

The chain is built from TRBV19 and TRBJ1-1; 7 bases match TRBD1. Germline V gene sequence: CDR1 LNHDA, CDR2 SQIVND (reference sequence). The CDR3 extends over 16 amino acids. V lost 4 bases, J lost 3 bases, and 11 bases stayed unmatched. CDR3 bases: TGTGCCAGTAGTAATGGCCAGGGGGTTGTCTACACTGAAGCTTTCTTT. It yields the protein CASSNGQGVVYTEAFF.

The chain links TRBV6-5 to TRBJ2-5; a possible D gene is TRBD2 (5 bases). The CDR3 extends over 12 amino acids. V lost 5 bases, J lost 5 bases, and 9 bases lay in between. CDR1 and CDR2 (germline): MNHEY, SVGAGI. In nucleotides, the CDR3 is TGTGCCAGCAGTCGGGGTACCGAGACCCAGTACTTC. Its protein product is CASSRGTETQYF.

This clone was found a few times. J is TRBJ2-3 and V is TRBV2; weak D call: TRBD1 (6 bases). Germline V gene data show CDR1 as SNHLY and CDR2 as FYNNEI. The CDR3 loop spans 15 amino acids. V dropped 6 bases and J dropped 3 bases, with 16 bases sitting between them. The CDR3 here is CASSVQGIATDTQYF. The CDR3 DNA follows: TGTGCCAGCAGCGTACAGGGAATAGCGACAGATACGCAGTATTTT.

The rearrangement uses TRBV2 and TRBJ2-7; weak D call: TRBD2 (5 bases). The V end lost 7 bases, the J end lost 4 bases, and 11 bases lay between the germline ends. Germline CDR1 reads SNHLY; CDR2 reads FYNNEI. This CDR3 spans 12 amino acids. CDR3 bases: TGTGCCAGCACCGGAGGTCGTTACGAGCAGTACTTC. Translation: CASTGGRYEQYF.

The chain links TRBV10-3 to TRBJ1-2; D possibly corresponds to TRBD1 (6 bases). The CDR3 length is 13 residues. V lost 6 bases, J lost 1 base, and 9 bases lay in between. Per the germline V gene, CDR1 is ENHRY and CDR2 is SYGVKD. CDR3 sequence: CAIRLGGNYGYTF. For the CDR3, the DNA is TGTGCCATCAGACTAGGGGGTAACTATGGCTACACCTTC.

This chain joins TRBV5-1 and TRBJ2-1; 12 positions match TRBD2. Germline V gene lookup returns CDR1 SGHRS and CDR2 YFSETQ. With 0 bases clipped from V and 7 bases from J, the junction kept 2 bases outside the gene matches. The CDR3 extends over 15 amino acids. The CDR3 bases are TGCGCCAGCAGCTTGGAACTAGCGGGGGGAAATGAGCAGTTCTTC. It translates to CASSLELAGGNEQFF.

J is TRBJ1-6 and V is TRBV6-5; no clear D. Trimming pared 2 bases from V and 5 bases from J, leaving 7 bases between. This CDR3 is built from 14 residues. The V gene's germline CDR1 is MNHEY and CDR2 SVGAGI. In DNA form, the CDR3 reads TGTGCCAGCAGTTACGTGCGGAATAATTCACCCCTCCACTTT. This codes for CASSYVRNNSPLHF.

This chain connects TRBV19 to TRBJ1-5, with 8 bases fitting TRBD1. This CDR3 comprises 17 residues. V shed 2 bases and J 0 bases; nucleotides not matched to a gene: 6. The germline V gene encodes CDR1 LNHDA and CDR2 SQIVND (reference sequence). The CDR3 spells CASSIKRTGISNQPQHF. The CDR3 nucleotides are TGTGCCAGTAGTATAAAACGGACAGGGATTAGCAATCAGCCCCAGCATTTT.

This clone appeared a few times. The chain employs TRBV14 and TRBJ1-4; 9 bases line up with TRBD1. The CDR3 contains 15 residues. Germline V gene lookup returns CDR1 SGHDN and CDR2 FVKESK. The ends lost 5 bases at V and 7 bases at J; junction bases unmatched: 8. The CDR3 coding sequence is TGTGCCAGCAGCAACCGGGACAGGGAGAGTGAAAAACTGTTTTTT. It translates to CASSNRDRESEKLFF.

CDR3 coding DNA: TGTGCCAGCAGTGACTCTAGTTTGAATGAGCAGTTCTTC. Translation: CASSDSSLNEQFF. This chain links TRBV6-4 with TRBJ2-1; D is undetermined. Germline V gives CDR1 MRHNA, CDR2 SNTAGT. The CDR3 is 13 residues long. The V end was cut by 0 bases, the J end by 7 bases, with 7 bases between.